The 8 T cell receptor beta chains below were found in one sample sequenced in a study of cytomegalovirus exposure and HLA in healthy donors. The PCR ran on 60 Vbeta and 13 Jbeta primers. Profiling relied on immunoSEQ multiplex PCR, and the TCRdb table lists in-frame clones only, not all of them. The sample records some 190,000 clones, about 80% being singletons. Sample: PBMCs. These receptors were collected from a man between 18 and 29 years old in good health and CMV-seronegative.

This chain links TRBV4-1 with TRBJ2-1, with 9 bases that match TRBD1. The V segment lost 3 bases and the J segment 7 bases; nucleotides outside the gene matches: 7. The V gene's germline CDR1 is MGHRA and CDR2 YSYEKL. The CDR3 is 15 amino acids. The CDR3: CASSHPGQGSNEQFF. The CDR3 DNA sequence: TGCGCCAGCAGCCACCCGGGACAGGGTTCGAATGAGCAGTTCTTC.

The genes are TRBV29-1 and TRBJ1-1; 8 bases are a match to TRBD1. In germline, CDR1 is SQVTM, CDR2 ANQGSEA. This CDR3 has 17 amino acids. V gave up 1 base and J gave up 4 bases; unmatched junction bases: 14. CDR3 protein: CSVEVPRQGALITEAFF. The CDR3 DNA follows: TGCAGCGTTGAAGTTCCCAGGCAGGGGGCTTTGATCACTGAAGCTTTCTTT.

This chain connects TRBV14 to TRBJ2-3, with D unresolved. The germline V and J ends were trimmed by 1 base and 5 bases, with 7 bases remaining between them. The CDR3 contains 13 residues. Germline CDR1 is SGHDN and CDR2 is FVKESK. The CDR3 reads CASSQANRDTQYF. The CDR3 DNA reads as TGTGCCAGCAGCCAAGCTAACAGAGATACGCAGTATTTT. Complete variable domain (other parts from reference TRBV14 and TRBJ2-3): EAGVTQFPSHSVIEKGQTVTLRCDPISGHDNLYWYRRVMGKEIKFLLHFVKESKQDESGMPNNRFLAERTGGTYSTLKVQPAELEDSGVYFCASSQANRDTQYFGPGTRLTVL.

The chain carries TRBV4-2 and TRBJ1-2, with D maybe TRBD1 (6 bases). CDR1 is LGHNA and CDR2 is YNFKEQ in the germline V gene. The V gene lost 4 bases and the J gene lost 7 bases, with 19 bases spanning the gap. The CDR3 contains 15 residues. CDR3 amino acids: CASSPGDIQVGGYTF. The CDR3 DNA follows: TGTGCCAGCAGCCCCGGGGACATTCAAGTGGGTGGCTACACCTTC.

This clone appeared a single time. This chain links TRBV30 with TRBJ1-3; D not certain. CDR1 and CDR2 from the germline V gene are GTSNPN and SVGIG (reference sequence). This CDR3 has 14 residues. V gave up 4 bases and J gave up 0 bases, with 10 bases separating them. This chain's CDR3 is CAWNRHNSGNTIYF. DNA of the CDR3: TGTGCCTGGAACCGACACAACTCTGGAAACACCATATATTTT.

This chain connects TRBV6-1 to TRBJ2-2, with 7 bases lining up with TRBD2. Germline-derived CDR1 and CDR2 are MNHNS and SASEGT. The CDR3 spans 14 residues. CDR3 region: CPEWSREDTGELFF. CDR3 in DNA: TGTCCGGAGTGGTCTCGGGAGGACACCGGGGAGCTGTTTTTT.

This rearrangement joins TRBV7-8 to TRBJ1-4; 9 bases agree with TRBD1. CDR1 is SGHVS and CDR2 is FQNEAQ in the germline V gene. The CDR3 runs 18 residues. The trim removed 6 bases at V and 0 bases at J, leaving 11 bases unmatched. The CDR3 sequence is CASRGDRGGLATNEKLFF. The DNA of the CDR3 is TGTGCCAGCAGGGGAGACAGGGGGGGTCTTGCAACTAATGAAAAACTGTTTTTT.

The chain employs TRBV9 and TRBJ1-1; D perhaps matches TRBD1 (6 bases). The V gene lost 6 bases and the J gene lost 5 bases, with 17 bases spanning the gap. CDR1 is SGDLS and CDR2 is YYNGEE in the germline V gene. This CDR3 contains 14 residues. DNA of the CDR3: TGTGCCAGCACCTCGGTACAGGGTGTAACTGAAGCTTTCTTT. Its protein is CASTSVQGVTEAFF.